The 10 T cell receptor beta chains in this list originate from one sample, sequenced in a study of cytomegalovirus exposure and HLA in healthy donors. The PCR was carried out with 60 Vbeta primers and 13 Jbeta primers. Assay: immunoSEQ multiplex PCR; the TCRdb copy retains only in-frame clones and omits some. This sample's table has about 170,000 clones. Sequenced sample: PBMCs. The source is a young woman in good health and CMV-seropositive.

The CDR3 nucleotides read TGCGCCAGCAGCCCTTCAAGCGGGAGTAATCGGGGTGAGCAGTTCTTC. This gives the protein CASSPSSGSNRGEQFF. This sequence joins TRBV5-1 and TRBJ2-1; 8 nucleotides align to TRBD2. CDR3 length: 16 amino acids. V gave up 4 bases and J gave up 9 bases; unmatched junction bases: 15. In germline, CDR1 is SGHRS, CDR2 YFSETQ. The variable domain in full, with the rest retrieved from reference TRBV5-1 and TRBJ2-1, is KAGVTQTPRYLIKTRGQQVTLSCSPISGHRSVSWYQQTPGQGLQFLFEYFSETQRNKGNFPGRFSGRQFSNSRSEMNVSTLELGDSALYLCASSPSSGSNRGEQFFGPGTRLTVL.

The genes are TRBV29-1 and TRBJ2-3, with 10 bases matching TRBD2. Germline values: CDR1 SQVTM, CDR2 ANQGSEA. The CDR3 extends over 15 amino acids. J was trimmed by 6 bases and V by 4 bases; bases with no gene match: 10. The DNA of the CDR3 is TGCAGCGTTGGGGGACTAGCGCCCCTCGGGGATACGCAGTATTTT. Its translation: CSVGGLAPLGDTQYF.

This chain uses TRBV7-2 with TRBJ2-7; D may be TRBD2 (6 bases). This CDR3 region has 14 residues. The V end lost 5 bases, the J end lost 2 bases, and 13 bases lay between the germline ends. CDR1 and CDR2 (germline): SGHTA, FQGNSA. CDR3 region: CASSPLGGPYEQYF. CDR3 bases: TGTGCCAGCAGCCCGTTGGGGGGTCCCTACGAGCAGTACTTC.

The CDR3 sequence is CASSFWDRELAVAKNIQYF. In DNA form, the CDR3 reads TGTGCCAGCAGCTTTTGGGACAGGGAACTAGCCGTGGCCAAAAACATTCAGTACTTC. This chain joins TRBV13 and TRBJ2-4; 9 bases map to TRBD1. This CDR3 has 19 amino acids. CDR1 is PRHDT, CDR2 FYEKMQ, per germline (reference sequence). Losses at the gene ends were 3 bases for V and 1 base for J; bases not matched to a gene: 13.

The chain links TRBV7-9 to TRBJ1-5; D gene unclear. Germline loops: CDR1 SEHNR, CDR2 FQNEAQ (reference sequence). The CDR3 extends over 14 amino acids. V was shortened by 6 bases and J by 1 base, with 10 bases between the two germline ends. The DNA for the CDR3 is TGTGCCAGCAGTCGCGGCGGGAGCAATCAGCCCCAGCATTTT. Translated, it gives CASSRGGSNQPQHF.

The J gene is TRBJ2-2, the V gene TRBV27; TRBD2 is a possible D gene (6 bases). CDR1 and CDR2 (germline): MNHEY, SMNVEV (reference sequence). The CDR3 is 15 residues long. Trimming cost V 3 bases and J 5 bases, with 13 bases left between them. The CDR3 loop is CASSFGLRGTGELFF. The CDR3 DNA sequence: TGTGCCAGCAGTTTTGGACTGCGGGGTACCGGGGAGCTGTTTTTT.

J is TRBJ2-5 and V is TRBV10-3; D possibly corresponds to TRBD1 (5 bases). There are 12 residues in the CDR3. The ends were cut back, 8 bases at V and 5 bases at J, with 12 bases in the middle. The V gene's germline CDR1 is ENHRY and CDR2 SYGVKD. DNA for the CDR3: TGTGCCATCTCAAGGGGCCCGGAGACCCAGTACTTC. Residues: CAISRGPETQYF.

This chain joins TRBV5-1 and TRBJ1-2, with 8 bases aligning to TRBD1. There are 15 residues in the CDR3. CDR1 is SGHRS and CDR2 is YFSETQ in the germline V gene. The trim removed 3 bases at V and 0 bases at J, leaving 4 bases unmatched. CDR3 nucleotide sequence: TGCGCCAGCAGCTGGGGGACAGGAGCTAACTATGGCTACACCTTC. Its protein product is CASSWGTGANYGYTF.

This chain joins TRBV29-1 and TRBJ1-1; possible D gene TRBD1, 5 bases. Trimming pared 6 bases from V and 4 bases from J, leaving 15 bases between. The length of the CDR3 is 13 residues. Germline values: CDR1 SQVTM, CDR2 ANQGSEA. The CDR3 DNA reads TGCAGCGTCCTTGGGGCAGGGATCACTGAAGCTTTCTTT. Residues: CSVLGAGITEAFF. The variable domain in full, with the rest retrieved from reference TRBV29-1 and TRBJ1-1, is SAVISQKPSRDICQRGTSLTIQCQVDSQVTMMFWYRQQPGQSLTLIATANQGSEATYESGFVIDKFPISRPNLTFSTLTVSNMSPEDSSIYLCSVLGAGITEAFFGQGTRLTVV.

The CDR3 region is CASSEMSSYNEQFF. CDR3 nucleotide sequence: TGTGCCAGCAGTGAAATGAGCTCCTACAATGAGCAGTTCTTC. The chain joins TRBV2 to TRBJ2-1; D unclear. The V gene's germline CDR1 is SNHLY and CDR2 FYNNEI. The CDR3 is made up of 14 amino acids. The V end lost 2 bases, the J end lost 0 bases, and 5 bases lay between the germline ends.